Sequencing of this TCR beta chain was carried out in a study of immune characterization of retroperitoneal liposarcoma. In its sample, this clonotype ranks as large (0.1 to 1%). Using its own MiXCR run on the PCR reads, TCRdb lists one record per CDR3 protein. The sample lists some 3,000 distinct CDR3 sequences; approximately 40% were seen once. V lost 1 base and J 4 bases, leaving 10 bases between the germline ends. The length of the CDR3 is 14 residues. This clonotype was obtained from a male donor with retroperitoneal liposarcoma. The specimen was tumor tissue. The V and J genes are TRBV12-3 or TRBV12-4 and TRBJ1-1; D might be TRBD1 (6 bases). The CDR3 DNA reads as TGTGCCAGCAGTTTAGGGACAGACTCCACTGAAGCTTTCTTT. Translated, it gives CASSLGTDSTEAFF.